The rows below give T cell receptor beta chains drawn from one sample of a study of blood T cell repertoires in COVID-19. Sequencing used immunoSEQ multiplex PCR; TCRdb keeps in-frame clones, though not all of them. The data hold approximately 300,000 clones, with 85% to 90% observed a single time. The sequencing input was PBMCs or T cells enriched from blood (not recorded which). The source of these receptors is a man under 40 who had recovered from COVID-19. CDR3s include the opening cysteine and the closing phenylalanine or tryptophan. Fields, in order: J gene, V gene, clone size, D gene, CDR3 DNA, CDR3 protein. A D gene is named only where the DNA matches it firmly. Clone size is shown for a subset of rows, as once, few, many or a class of expanded clone.

>TRBJ2-7|TRBV28|few|TRBD1
TGTGCCAGCAGTTTTTGGGGACCGGACAGGGGTGGCGAGCAGTACTTC
CASSFWGPDRGGEQYF
>TRBJ1-2|TRBV6-5|-|-
TGTGCCAGCAGCAATTCAGGGGCAGATCACTATGGCTACACCTTC
CASSNSGADHYGYTF
>TRBJ2-2|TRBV29-1|once|-
TGCAGCGTTGAAGATCCGCGGGAGAACACCGGGGAGCTGTTTTTT
CSVEDPRENTGELFF
>TRBJ2-2|TRBV5-1|-|TRBD2
TGCGCCAGCACTTTGGGAGGGCCCACCGGGGAGCTGTTTTTT
CASTLGGPTGELFF
>TRBJ1-1|TRBV18|-|TRBD1
TGTGCCAGCTCGAATGAAGGGACAGTGGGTCTCGTTGTAGCTTTCTTT
CASSNEGTVGLVVAFF
>TRBJ2-7|TRBV24-1|-|-
TGTGCCACCAGTGATTTGCTTGCGGGACTCAAATACTTC
CATSDLLAGLKYF
>TRBJ2-7|TRBV27|-|TRBD1
TGTGCCAGCAGTTTACCAGGGGGCTCCTACGAGCAGTACTTC
CASSLPGGSYEQYF
>TRBJ2-3|TRBV19|-|-
TGTGCCAGTAGTTTACAGGGTTTGGGCACAGATACGCAGTATTTT
CASSLQGLGTDTQYF
>TRBJ2-5|TRBV5-1|few|-
TGCGCCAGCAATGAGCCCCCGGGGGCCCAGTACTTC
CASNEPPGAQYF
>TRBJ1-6|TRBV9|-|-
TGTGCCAGCAGCCAATCCCCAGGCTATTCACCCCTCCACTTT
CASSQSPGYSPLHF
>TRBJ2-3|TRBV6-4|-|TRBD1
TGTGCCAGCAGTGACTCAGGGGGCAAGGGCACAGATACGCAGTATTTT
CASSDSGGKGTDTQYF
>TRBJ2-7|TRBV7-9|-|TRBD1
TGTGCCAGCAGCTTTGCGGACAGGGACCACGAGCAGTACTTC
CASSFADRDHEQYF
>TRBJ1-3|TRBV5-4|-|-
TGTGCCAGCATGTCTAGATCATCGCCCGGAAACACCATATATTTT
CASMSRSSPGNTIYF
>TRBJ1-1|TRBV19|once|TRBD1
TGTGCCAGTAGTATAACAGGGGCGGTCACTGAAGCTTTCTTT
CASSITGAVTEAFF
>TRBJ1-1|TRBV7-6|once|-
TGTGCCAGCAGCTTATCAGGGGTTCAGGGCACTGAAGCTTTCTTT
CASSLSGVQGTEAFF
>TRBJ2-4|TRBV5-1|-|-
TGCGCCAGCAGCTTATCAGGGGCTCTAGCCAAAAACATTCAGTACTTC
CASSLSGALAKNIQYF
>TRBJ1-4|TRBV5-1|-|-
TGCGCCAGCAGCTTAGACCCAGGGAACACGGAAAAACTGTTTTTT
CASSLDPGNTEKLFF
>TRBJ1-4|TRBV6-1|-|TRBD1
TGTGCCAGCAGTGAGGGGGACAGCGATAATGAAAAACTGTTTTTT
CASSEGDSDNEKLFF
>TRBJ2-7|TRBV28|-|TRBD2
TGTGCCAGCAGTTTGACCCTTTTCACCGGGACTAGCGGCAGCTCCTACGAGCAGTACTTC
CASSLTLFTGTSGSSYEQYF
>TRBJ1-2|TRBV19|once|-
TGTGCCAGTAGTGTCACAGGGCCCTACGGGGAGGGCTACACCTTC
CASSVTGPYGEGYTF
>TRBJ2-7|TRBV12-3/TRBV12-4|-|TRBD2
TGTGCCAGCACCCGCACGGGGGGGCTCGAGCAGTACTTC
CASTRTGGLEQYF
>TRBJ2-7|TRBV13|-|-
TGTGCCAGCAGCTTAGCCACAGACGTTTACGAGCAGTACTTC
CASSLATDVYEQYF
>TRBJ2-7|TRBV14|-|TRBD1
TGTGCCAGCAGCCAACGGGCAGGGGGCGGCGAGCAGTACTTC
CASSQRAGGGEQYF
>TRBJ1-1|TRBV6-5|-|-
TGTGCCAGCAGTTTGTCCAGGGAAATCATGAACACTGAAGCTTTCTTT
CASSLSREIMNTEAFF
>TRBJ1-2|TRBV28|-|-
TGTGCCAGCAGCCAACTACGGGGGGCGGGTGGCTACACCTTC
CASSQLRGAGGYTF
>TRBJ1-2|TRBV6-5|-|TRBD1
TGTGCCAGCAGTTACTCGGGACAGACTTCTAACTATGGCTACACCTTC
CASSYSGQTSNYGYTF
>TRBJ2-2|TRBV7-9|-|TRBD2
TGTGCCAGCAGCTTAGCAGCGGGAGAGTTGGCCGGGGAGCTGTTTTTT
CASSLAAGELAGELFF
>TRBJ2-5|TRBV30|-|-
TGTGCCTGGACGCTCCCTAGGAAAGAGACCCAGTACTTC
CAWTLPRKETQYF
>TRBJ1-4|TRBV11-3|-|-
TGTGCCAGCAGTCCTATTGCAACTAATGAAAAACTGTTTTTT
CASSPIATNEKLFF
>TRBJ1-3|TRBV5-1|-|-
TGCGCCAGCAGCTTGGGAGTGTCGTACTCTGGAAACACCATATATTTT
CASSLGVSYSGNTIYF
>TRBJ1-2|TRBV30|once|-
TGTGCCTGGAGCGGATCGGACGGACGGGAGTATGGCTACACCTTC
CAWSGSDGREYGYTF
>TRBJ1-2|TRBV5-1|-|TRBD1
TGCGCCAGCAGTCCATCGGCACAGGGGACCTATGGCTACACCTTC
CASSPSAQGTYGYTF
>TRBJ1-1|TRBV9|few|-
TGTGCCAGCAGCGTAGAATCCAGGGGCACTGAAGCTTTCTTT
CASSVESRGTEAFF
>TRBJ1-1|TRBV5-4|-|-
TGTGCCAGCAGCTTGGGGGGGCCTATGAACACTGAAGCTTTCTTT
CASSLGGPMNTEAFF
>TRBJ2-2|TRBV10-1|-|-
TGCGCCAGCACCCCTGGGGGGACCGGGGAGCTGTTTTTT
CASTPGGTGELFF
>TRBJ1-1|TRBV9|-|-
TGTGCCAGCAGCGTAGCCTGGACAGTGAACACTGAAGCTTTCTTT
CASSVAWTVNTEAFF
>TRBJ1-5|TRBV12-5|-|TRBD1
TGTGCTAGTGGTCAAGGGACAGCGGATCAGCCCCAGCATTTT
CASGQGTADQPQHF
>TRBJ1-2|TRBV7-9|-|TRBD1
TGTGCCAGCAGCCCAGGACAGGGTGACTATGGCTACACCTTC
CASSPGQGDYGYTF
>TRBJ1-4|TRBV28|-|TRBD1
TGTGCCGCGGCCCGGGGACAGGGGCAGGTAAAACTGTTTTTT
CAAARGQGQVKLFF
>TRBJ1-2|TRBV27|-|-
TGTGCCAGCAGTTATGCAGGATCTAACTATGGCTACACCTTC
CASSYAGSNYGYTF
>TRBJ1-5|TRBV7-7|-|-
TGTGCTAGCAGCTTAGAGGTAGGGGGTCAGCCCCAGCATTTT
CASSLEVGGQPQHF
>TRBJ2-1|TRBV6-4|-|TRBD2
TGTGCCAGCAGCCCGTTAGCGGGGGCATACAATGAGCAGTTCTTC
CASSPLAGAYNEQFF
>TRBJ2-5|TRBV18|-|-
TGTGCCAGCTCAAACGGACAGCAAGAGACCCAGTACTTC
CASSNGQQETQYF
>TRBJ2-5|TRBV29-1|-|-
TGCAGCGTTGGGTACCGCGGGGAGACCCAGTACTTC
CSVGYRGETQYF
>TRBJ2-7|TRBV6-2/TRBV6-3|-|TRBD2
TGTGCCAGCAGACCTAGACTAGCGAGCTCCTACGAGCAGTACTTC
CASRPRLASSYEQYF
>TRBJ2-1|TRBV24-1|-|TRBD2
TGTGCCACCAGTGACCCCGGGACTAGCAATGAGCAGTTCTTC
CATSDPGTSNEQFF
>TRBJ2-1|TRBV5-1|few|TRBD2
TGCGCCAGCAGCTTGGCCACTAGCGGGGTTCCCGATGAGCAGTTCTTC
CASSLATSGVPDEQFF
>TRBJ1-2|TRBV7-9|-|-
TGTGCCAGCAGCTTAGTCCAGGGCTTCTATGGCTACACCTTC
CASSLVQGFYGYTF
>TRBJ2-3|TRBV14|few|-
TGTGCCAGCAGCCAAGTTAGGCCGGGGGATACGCAGTATTTT
CASSQVRPGDTQYF
>TRBJ2-7|TRBV30|-|-
TGTGCCTGGAGTCACGGGACATCACGGATTTACGAGCAGTACTTC
CAWSHGTSRIYEQYF
>TRBJ2-2|TRBV11-2|-|-
TGTGCCAGCAAAACGGCGGCCGGGGAGCTGTTTTTT
CASKTAAGELFF
>TRBJ1-4|TRBV5-1|once|TRBD1
TGCGCCAGCAGCTTGACCAGGGGGAACAATGAAAAACTGTTTTTT
CASSLTRGNNEKLFF
>TRBJ2-3|TRBV29-1|-|-
TGCAGCGTTAACGAAGCGGACGACACAGATACGCAGTATTTT
CSVNEADDTDTQYF
>TRBJ2-7|TRBV4-1|-|TRBD2
TGCGCCAGCAGCGGAGCCCGAGGCGGGGGGGATTTCGACGAGCAGTACTTC
CASSGARGGGDFDEQYF
>TRBJ1-2|TRBV27|-|-
TGTGCCAGCAGTTTACGAGGGCCCGCTAACTATGGCTACACCTTC
CASSLRGPANYGYTF
>TRBJ2-5|TRBV19|-|-
TGTGCCAGTAGTACCACTAGCCAGGAGACCCAGTACTTC
CASSTTSQETQYF
>TRBJ2-7|TRBV19|-|-
TGTGCCAGTAGTACAACTGGGACTCGCGAGCAGTACTTC
CASSTTGTREQYF
>TRBJ1-2|TRBV18|once|-
TGTGCCAGCTCACCACCGAGGGCCACTAACTATGGCTACACCTTC
CASSPPRATNYGYTF